This T cell receptor (beta chain) was sequenced during a study of blood T cell repertoires in COVID-19 (dated by TCRdb to about 2020). General notes on the study: Samples from collaborators originated in the United States, Italy and Spain and spanned both the acute and convalescent phases of COVID-19. The prospective study material was composed of cDNA or gDNA derived from T cells, B-cell-depleted T cells, or PBMCs. Subjects who had been exposed to COVID-19, were actively infected with it, or had recovered from it provided the deeply sampled blood TCRbeta repertoires that made up the dataset. The repertoires were released in a freely available public database meant as a resource for research on the immune response to SARS-CoV-2. Samples came from the ongoing ImmuneRACE study (first 160 participants) plus 1,254 subjects from 6 global collaborators. The sample metadata nearly always contained a de-identified subject ID, COVID-19 status, age in years and sex. HLA class I and class II types, where available, came from metadata supplied by the sample provider rather than from assay-based typing. General findings and caveats noted by the study authors: How much clinical and demographic metadata was included differed by source and by participant, and the metadata was provided uncurated.

About this clone itself: Its antigen is not yet known. Per-base qualities were not stored, and no clone one base away is much larger.

The immunoSEQ Assay, a bias-controlled multiplex PCR, was used to amplify TCRbeta CDR3 regions from genomic DNA. In the authors' own workflow: Within the assay, amplification of reference gene primers was used to estimate how many nucleated cells each sample contained. To quantify the absolute abundance of each unique TCRbeta CDR3 rearrangement, sequence reads were collapsed and filtered. For each sample, productive Simpson clonality was calculated as the square root of Simpson's diversity index over productive rearrangements. Sourced from immuneACCESS, this table was stored by TCRdb with only in-frame sequences that have V and J called. A share of the clones is absent; for the studies checked, an unresolved V gene accounts for under half, and the remainder has no known explanation. That table gives V, J and clone size, and the DNA gave D and trimming. Present in this sample are 200,000 to 250,000 clones, roughly 81% of which were seen just once. The ten largest clones represent over 2.5% of the sample.

Via the germline V gene, CDR1 is ENHRY and CDR2 SYGVKD. The CDR3 contains 13 residues, cysteine and phenylalanine counted. This entry keeps only the CDR3 DNA: 39 bases, framed from base 1. Compared with germline, V lacks 10 bases and J lacks 5 bases; bases without a gene match: 10. Samples from volunteer blood donors who had recovered from COVID-19 were contributed by a second Seattle source. The collaborating institutions used their own protocols to collect whole blood in K2EDTA tubes. Collaborator samples were shipped for TCRbeta analysis as frozen whole blood, isolated PBMCs, or DNA extracted from either sample type.

The chain is made from TRBV10-3 and TRBJ2-7, and 8 junction bases match TRBD1. This sequence was found in a man between 45 and 60 years old who had recovered from COVID-19. The source material was peripheral blood. The CDR3 loop reads CATRAQGADEQYF. The bases are TGTGCCACCAGGGCTCAGGGGGCGGACGAGCAGTACTTC.